This T cell receptor (beta chain) derives from a study of blood T cell repertoires in COVID-19. About the study: T cells, B-cell-depleted T cells, or PBMCs provided the cDNA or gDNA that served as material.

This clone was observed a few times. V dropped 5 bases and J dropped 0; count of bases not matched to a gene: 12. The CDR3 extends over 20 amino acids. Germline values: CDR1 KGHDR, CDR2 SFDVKD. The data were produced by immunoSEQ multiplex PCR, yet TCRdb's version contains in-frame clones alone and is incomplete. Of roughly 200,000 clones detected, around 85% appear once; the ten largest clones hold about 8%. This sequence originates from a woman of 80 years or more with acute or convalescent COVID-19. The specimen sequenced was peripheral blood. This sequence joins TRBV24-1 and TRBJ2-1; 13 nucleotides agree with TRBD2. The CDR3 reads CATSAPAGGLAGSSYNEQFF. CDR3 coding DNA: TGTGCCACCAGTGCCCCCGCTGGGGGACTAGCGGGGAGCTCCTACAATGAGCAGTTCTTC.